This TCR beta chain originates from a study of spatial heterogeneity in lung cancer. The study's findings and limits: Expanded alpha and beta TCR counts within tumors tracked tumor mutation counts.

TCRdb processed the 5' RACE reads anew with MiXCR; each CDR3 protein has one entry. Of about 6,800 distinct CDR3 sequences in the sample, 13% to 15% were seen once. This clonotype has ten or more counts. Its antigen is currently unknown. Per the germline V gene, CDR1 is SGDLS and CDR2 is YYNGEE. The CDR3 covers 16 residues. Deletions cut 2 bases from V and 2 bases from J, with 15 bases between. As to time point: sample taken at primary tumor resection. The rearrangement joins TRBV9 to TRBJ2-3, with D perhaps TRBD2 (6 bases). The TCR was taken from a female donor with early-stage non-small cell lung cancer. The sequencing used lung tumor tissue, collected at surgery. CDR3 sequence (DNA): TGTGCCAGCAGCGTCGGCGGCGGGGCAGACACAGATACGCAGTATTTT. Amino acid sequence: CASSVGGGADTDTQYF. Filled out from reference TRBV9 and TRBJ2-3, the complete variable domain reads DSGVTQTPKHLITATGQRVTLRCSPRSGDLSVYWYQQSLDQGLQFLIQYYNGEERAKGNILERFSAQQFPDLHSELNLSSLELGDSALYFCASSVGGGADTDTQYFGPGTRLTVL.